One sample yielded the 26 T cell receptor beta chains listed below, sequenced in a study of read filtering for tumor transcriptome and immune sequencing. From 300 to 450 ng of RNA, a library with molecular barcoded alpha/delta and beta/gamma adaptors was made. One entry per CDR3 protein results from TCRdb running MiXCR on the reads. There are fewer than 150,000 distinct CDR3 sequences in the sample; 10% to 15% occur only once, and about 11% lies in the top ten. Sample: a population of CD138-negative cells sorted from bone marrow. These receptors all come from a donor at least 40 years old with multiple myeloma.

In this sample, this clonotype turned up many times. V and J are TRBV2 and TRBJ1-4; the match to TRBD1 covers 9 bases. Per the germline V gene, CDR1 is SNHLY and CDR2 is FYNNEI. The V gene end was trimmed by 10 bases and the J gene end by 8 bases; junction bases not matched to a gene: 8. CDR3 size: 13 residues. The CDR3 region is CATRRDREEKLFF. CDR3 sequence (DNA): TGTGCCACACGCCGGGACAGGGAAGAAAAACTGTTTTTT.

This clonotype showed up many times. The gene calls are TRBV12-3 or TRBV12-4 and TRBJ1-1; possibly TRBD1 for D (5 bases). The ends were cut back, 6 bases at V and 1 base at J, with 12 bases in the middle. CDR3 length: 14 amino acids. CDR3 DNA sequence: TGTGCCAGCAGGGGGCAGGGAGGGAACACTGAAGCTTTCTTT. This translates into CASRGQGGNTEAFF.

This clonotype was seen a handful of times. This sequence may be a read error, since a much larger clone differs from it by one base. This chain joins TRBV28 and TRBJ2-6; the D gene is possibly TRBD2 (5 bases). Germline V gives CDR1 MDHEN, CDR2 SYDVKM. This CDR3 spans 15 amino acids. Trimming stripped 8 bases from V and 4 bases from J, with 15 bases between. In DNA form, the CDR3 reads TGTGCCAGCTCAAGTCGGGGTACAGGGGCCAACGTCCTGACTTTC. Protein product: CASSSRGTGANVLTF.

This clonotype was counted many times. The gene calls are TRBV5-5 and TRBJ1-6; D is unclear. V was cut by 0 bases and J by 9 bases, with 7 bases left in between. CDR3 size: 13 residues. Germline values: CDR1 SGHKS, CDR2 YYEKEE (reference sequence). In nucleotides, the CDR3 is TGTGCCAGCAGCTTGGAGTGGGGTTCACCCCTCCACTTT. Translation gives CASSLEWGSPLHF.

J is TRBJ2-7 and V is TRBV2, with TRBD2 identical over 7 bases. The V segment lost 3 bases and the J segment 4 bases; nucleotides outside the gene matches: 9. Per the germline V gene, CDR1 is SNHLY and CDR2 is FYNNEI. The CDR3 runs to 15 residues. CDR3 in amino acids: CASSDPGGLVYEQYF. The CDR3 nucleotides read TGTGCCAGCAGTGATCCGGGAGGACTTGTTTACGAGCAGTACTTC.

CDR3 protein: CASSLDLAPSNEQFF. CDR3 nucleotides: TGTGCCAGCAGCTTAGACCTAGCGCCTTCCAATGAGCAGTTCTTC. The chain joins TRBV7-9 to TRBJ2-1, with D possibly being TRBD2 (6 bases). There are 15 residues in the CDR3. V lost 1 base to trimming and J lost 6 bases, with 13 bases between them. Per the germline V gene, CDR1 is SEHNR and CDR2 is FQNEAQ (reference sequence).

This clonotype occurred a few times. The junction shows a germline mismatch at one end, possibly a read error. The chain carries TRBV11-2 and TRBJ2-7; possibly TRBD2 for D (6 bases). Germline CDR1 reads SGHAT; CDR2 reads FQNNGV. There are 18 residues in the CDR3. As DNA, the CDR3 is TGTGCCAGCAGCTTAACCCCGTCCGGACTTAGGGACTCCTACGGGCAGTACTTC. It is translated as CASSLTPSGLRDSYGQYF.

This clonotype was seen more than once but under ten times. The chain links TRBV4-2 to TRBJ2-2; D is perhaps TRBD1 (7 bases). Germline CDR1 and CDR2: LGHNA and YNFKEQ. The length of the CDR3 is 17 residues. V dropped 0 bases and J dropped 4 bases, with 15 bases sitting between them. The chain's CDR3 is CASSQDRRQGGTGELFF. For the CDR3, the DNA is TGTGCCAGCAGCCAAGATCGAAGGCAGGGGGGCACCGGGGAGCTGTTTTTT.

This clonotype was observed a handful of times. The rearrangement joins TRBV19 to TRBJ1-3; no definite D call. This CDR3 has 14 amino acids. V lost 9 bases and J 0 bases, leaving 12 bases between the germline ends. CDR1 and CDR2 from the germline V gene are LNHDA and SQIVND (reference sequence). CDR3 loop: CARVIGPSGNTIYF. For the CDR3, the DNA is TGTGCCAGAGTAATCGGCCCCTCTGGAAACACCATATATTTT. Full variable domain (missing parts from reference TRBV19 and TRBJ1-3): DGGITQSPKYLFRKEGQNVTLSCEQNLNHDAMYWYRQDPGQGLRLIYYSQIVNDFQKGDIAEGYSVSREKKESFPLTVTSAQKNPTAFYLCARVIGPSGNTIYFGEGSWLTVV.

This clonotype was counted ten times or more. The chain uses TRBV12-3 or TRBV12-4 and TRBJ2-1; maybe TRBD2 (6 bases). CDR3 length equals 14 residues. Trimming cost V 6 bases and J 4 bases, with 13 bases left between them. Here the CDR3 reads CASSLAGSYNEQFF. The CDR3 DNA is TGTGCCAGCAGCTTGGCCGGGAGTTACAATGAGCAGTTCTTC.

The sample holds many counts of this clonotype. This chain connects TRBV29-1 to TRBJ2-3, with TRBD2 matching 9 bases. Trimming at V came to 5 bases and at J to 4 bases, leaving 7 bases not matched to a gene. The germline V gene encodes CDR1 SQVTM and CDR2 ANQGSEA. CDR3 length: 14 amino acids. This CDR3 is CSVQREVAADTQYF. CDR3 nucleotide sequence: TGCAGCGTTCAGCGGGAGGTCGCTGCAGATACGCAGTATTTT.

Comments on this clonotype: A much more abundant neighbour one base away suggests this may be a read error. The chain joins TRBV28 to TRBJ1-1, with a possible D match to TRBD1 (5 bases). The germline V gene has CDR1 MDHEN and CDR2 SYDVKM. This CDR3 is 16 amino acids long. CDR3: CVSSTPGYGMNTEAFF. As DNA, the CDR3 is TGTGTCAGCAGTACCCCAGGGTACGGAATGAACACTGAAGCTTTCTTT.

This clonotype was observed many times. This chain joins TRBV5-1 and TRBJ1-5; 8 positions agree with TRBD1. Germline-derived CDR1 and CDR2 are SGHRS and YFSETQ. The CDR3 extends over 15 amino acids. Trimming removed 2 bases from V and 6 bases from J; junction bases left unmatched: 7. CDR3 sequence reads: CASSFTGGSGQPQHF. The DNA of the CDR3 is TGCGCCAGCAGCTTTACAGGGGGGTCAGGTCAGCCCCAGCATTTT.

This clonotype showed up just a few times. One end of the junction fails to match germline, which may point to a read error. The rearrangement uses TRBV29-1 and TRBJ1-1; D perhaps matches TRBD1 (6 bases). The germline gives CDR1 SQVTM, CDR2 ANQGSEA. The CDR3 is 13 amino acids. Here the CDR3 DNA reads TGCAGCGCTAATCGGGGGCGGAACACTGAAGCTCTCTTT. Its translation: CSANRGRNTEALF. Full variable domain (remainder filled in from reference TRBV29-1 and TRBJ1-1): SAVISQKPSRDICQRGTSLTIQCQVDSQVTMMFWYRQQPGQSLTLIATANQGSEATYESGFVIDKFPISRPNLTFSTLTVSNMSPEDSSIYLCSANRGRNTEALFGQGTRLTVV.

This clonotype was picked up a small number of times. Written as DNA, the CDR3 is TGTGCCAGCTCACCGGGGGAGGGGAAGACCCAGTACTTC. This encodes CASSPGEGKTQYF. V usage is TRBV18 and J usage is TRBJ2-5; TRBD2 matches at 7 bases. Germline V CDR1 and CDR2: KGHSH, LQKENI. The length of the CDR3 is 13 residues. V was clipped by 3 bases and J by 6 bases; unmatched bases: 4.

In this sample, this clonotype turned up many times. The chain's CDR3 is CASSQTLAGGSYNEQFF. CDR3 nucleotides: TGTGCCAGCAGCCAAACTCTAGCGGGAGGTTCCTACAATGAGCAGTTCTTC. This chain connects TRBV4-2 to TRBJ2-1; 11 bases align to TRBD2. This CDR3 region has 17 residues. Germline CDR1 and CDR2: LGHNA and YNFKEQ. Unmatched junction bases numbered 4, after V lost 2 bases and J lost 1 base.

This clonotype came up many times. The CDR3 coding sequence is TGCGCCAGCAGCTTGAGATCATACAATGAGCAGTTCTTC. Encoded protein: CASSLRSYNEQFF. V gene TRBV5-1 combines with J gene TRBJ2-1, with D unclear. The germline V gene encodes CDR1 SGHRS and CDR2 YFSETQ. This CDR3 comprises 13 residues. Between the trimmed V and J ends, which lost 1 base and 4 bases, there was a span of 6 bases.

This clonotype was observed many times. The chain carries TRBV27 and TRBJ2-7, with TRBD2 matching 9 bases. The CDR3 loop spans 15 amino acids. Germline values: CDR1 MNHEY, CDR2 SMNVEV (reference sequence). V gave up 3 bases and J gave up 2 bases; unmatched junction bases: 5. CDR3 region: CASSFSGSLPYEQYF. The CDR3 DNA sequence: TGTGCCAGCAGTTTTAGCGGGAGCCTCCCCTACGAGCAGTACTTC.

The J gene is TRBJ2-1, the V gene TRBV5-5, with D possibly being TRBD1 (6 bases). CDR1 SGHKS and CDR2 YYEKEE come from the germline V gene (reference sequence). The V end was cut by 4 bases, the J end by 7 bases, with 18 bases between. The CDR3 is 15 amino acids. Here the CDR3 reads CASSRNRVDRNEQFF. The CDR3 DNA is TGTGCCAGCAGCCGAAACAGGGTAGATAGGAATGAGCAGTTCTTC.

There are many counts of this clonotype. This chain links TRBV29-1 with TRBJ1-1; D is possibly TRBD1 (5 bases). This CDR3 is 10 amino acids long. Germline values: CDR1 SQVTM, CDR2 ANQGSEA. The V gene lost 4 bases and the J gene lost 13 bases, with 13 bases spanning the gap. The CDR3 protein is CSVVQGLLFF. The CDR3 DNA sequence: TGCAGCGTTGTTCAGGGCTTGCTTTTCTTT.

This clonotype has more than one count but fewer than ten. This chain uses TRBV10-3 with TRBJ2-3, with a weak D call TRBD1 (5 bases). Trimming removed 7 bases from V and 1 base from J, with 6 bases in between. CDR1 ENHRY and CDR2 SYGVKD come from the germline V gene. The length of the CDR3 is 12 residues. The chain's CDR3 is CAIKGGTDTQYF. CDR3 bases: TGTGCCATCAAAGGGGGCACAGATACGCAGTATTTT.

This clonotype came up many times. The genes are TRBV21-1 and TRBJ2-3; the table's D call TRBD1 went unverified against the DNA. TRBV21-1 is a pseudogene locus. The length of the CDR3 is 16 residues. CDR3 nucleotide sequence: TGTGCCAGCAGCAAAATTCTGAGGGGGCCGAATGATACGCAGTATTTT. Residues: CASSKILRGPNDTQYF.

This clonotype was counted ten times or more. The chain recombines TRBV7-8 with TRBJ1-1, with D possibly being TRBD1 (5 bases). V lost 2 bases, J lost 6 bases, and 16 bases lay in between. The CDR3 is 15 residues long. Germline V gives CDR1 SGHVS, CDR2 FQNEAQ. The CDR3 nucleotides read TGTGCCAGCAGCTTATCGACAGAGCCCCGGGCTGAAGCTTTCTTT. This encodes CASSLSTEPRAEAFF. Full variable domain (remainder filled in from reference TRBV7-8 and TRBJ1-1): GAGVSQSPRYKVAKRGQDVALRCDPISGHVSLFWYQQALGQGPEFLTYFQNEAQLDKSGLPSDRFFAERPEGSVSTLKIQRTQQEDSAVYLCASSLSTEPRAEAFFGQGTRLTVV.

Details on this clonotype: This may come from a read error, since a much larger clone is one base off. The V and J genes are TRBV4-1 and TRBJ2-7, with a tentative D call TRBD1 (5 bases). With 0 bases removed from V and 9 bases from J, the gap between germline ends came to 15 bases. The germline V gene has CDR1 MGHRA and CDR2 YSYEKL. CDR3 length equals 14 residues. Written as DNA, the CDR3 is TGCGCCAGCAGCCAAGATCCGGGTCCTAGGGGGCAGTACTTC. This codes for CASSQDPGPRGQYF.

The sample holds many counts of this clonotype. The V gene is TRBV5-1, the J gene TRBJ1-1; TRBD1 aligns across 7 bases. The V segment lost 4 bases and the J segment 4 bases; nucleotides outside the gene matches: 7. This CDR3 comprises 14 residues. The germline V gene has CDR1 SGHRS and CDR2 YFSETQ. CDR3 residues: CASSPTGLGTEAFF. As DNA, the CDR3 is TGCGCCAGCAGCCCGACAGGGTTGGGCACTGAAGCTTTCTTT.

This clonotype appeared many times. The chain joins TRBV20-1 to TRBJ2-5; D is ambiguous. This CDR3 region has 14 residues. V was cut by 6 bases and J by 1 base, with 15 bases left in between. Per germline, CDR1 DFQATT and CDR2 SNEGSKA (reference sequence). In DNA, the CDR3 is TGCAGTGCCCCCGCCCGTTGGAGCCAAGAGACCCAGTACTTC. Translated, it gives CSAPARWSQETQYF.